Below are 4 T cell receptor beta chains sequenced from a single sample in a study of blood T cell repertoires in COVID-19. TCRdb's copy holds only in-frame clones and misses some; the assay was immunoSEQ multiplex PCR. The sample has tens of thousands of clones; less than 85% are singletons. Sequencing input: peripheral blood. These TCRs come from a man older than 75 with acute or convalescent COVID-19.

The CDR3 sequence: CASSPSGRAGEQYF. The CDR3 DNA reads TGTGCCAGCAGTCCAAGCGGGAGGGCCGGAGAGCAGTACTTC. V is TRBV28 and J is TRBJ2-7; TRBD2 agrees at 10 bases. The CDR3 spans 14 residues. The germline V gene encodes CDR1 MDHEN and CDR2 SYDVKM. Unmatched junction bases numbered 8, after V lost 5 bases and J lost 7 bases.

The chain is built from TRBV5-4 and TRBJ2-3; D might be TRBD1 (5 bases). Trimming cost V 1 base and J 4 bases, with 10 bases left between them. CDR3 length equals 14 residues. Germline-derived CDR1 and CDR2 are SGHNT and YYREEE (reference sequence). The CDR3 region is CASSLRQFPDTQYF. The CDR3 DNA reads TGTGCCAGCAGCTTGAGACAGTTCCCAGATACGCAGTATTTT.

The chain couples TRBV9 to TRBJ1-1, with a tentative D call TRBD1 (6 bases). The CDR3 extends over 15 amino acids. CDR1 is SGDLS, CDR2 YYNGEE, per germline. V lost 3 bases to trimming and J lost 0 bases, with 12 bases between them. CDR3 nucleotide sequence: TGTGCCAGCAGCGCCCTTCAGGGGATGAACACTGAAGCTTTCTTT. Its protein product is CASSALQGMNTEAFF.

This chain connects TRBV7-8 to TRBJ1-2, with 7 bases matching TRBD1. V trimming: 5 bases; J trimming: 4 bases; junction bases outside the gene matches: 4. The CDR3 loop spans 13 amino acids. Germline CDR1 is SGHVS and CDR2 is FQNEAQ. The CDR3 bases are TGTGCCAGCAGCCAAGGACAGGCCTATGGCTACACCTTC. It translates to CASSQGQAYGYTF.